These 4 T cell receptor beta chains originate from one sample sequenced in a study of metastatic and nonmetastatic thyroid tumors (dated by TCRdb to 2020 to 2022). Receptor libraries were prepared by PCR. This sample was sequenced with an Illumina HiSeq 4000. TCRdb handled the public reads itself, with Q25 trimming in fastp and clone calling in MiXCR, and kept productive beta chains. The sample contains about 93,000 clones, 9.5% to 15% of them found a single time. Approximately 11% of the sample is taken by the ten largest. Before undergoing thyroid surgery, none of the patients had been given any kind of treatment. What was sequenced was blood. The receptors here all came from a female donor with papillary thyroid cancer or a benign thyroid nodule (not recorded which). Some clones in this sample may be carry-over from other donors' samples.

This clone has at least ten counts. For the CDR3, the DNA is TGCAGCGTTGAAACAGGGCCGGGCGAGCAGTACTTC. Translating gives CSVETGPGEQYF. This chain joins TRBV29-1 and TRBJ2-7; tentatively, D is TRBD1 (6 bases). Trimming shortened V by 2 bases and J by 6 bases, and 11 bases separated the two germline ends. The CDR3 loop spans 12 amino acids. Germline loops: CDR1 SQVTM, CDR2 ANQGSEA.

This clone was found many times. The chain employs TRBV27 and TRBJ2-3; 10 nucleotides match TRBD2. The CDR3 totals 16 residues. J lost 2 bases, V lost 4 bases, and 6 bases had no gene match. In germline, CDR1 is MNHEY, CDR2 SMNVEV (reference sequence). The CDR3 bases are TGTGCCAGCAGTTATATCAGCGGGAGGGCCACAGATACGCAGTATTTT. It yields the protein CASSYISGRATDTQYF.

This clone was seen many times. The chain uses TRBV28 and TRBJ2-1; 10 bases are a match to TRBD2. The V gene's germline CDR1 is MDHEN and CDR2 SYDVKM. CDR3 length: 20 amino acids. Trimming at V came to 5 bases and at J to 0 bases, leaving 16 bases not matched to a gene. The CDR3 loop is CASSPSPGTSVRGSYNEQFF. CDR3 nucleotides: TGTGCCAGCAGTCCCTCGCCCGGGACTAGCGTTAGGGGCTCCTACAATGAGCAGTTCTTC. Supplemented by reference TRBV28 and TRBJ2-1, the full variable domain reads DVKVTQSSRYLVKRTGEKVFLECVQDMDHENMFWYRQDPGLGLRLIYFSYDVKMKEKGDIPEGYSVSREKKERFSLILESASTNQTSMYLCASSPSPGTSVRGSYNEQFFGPGTRLTVL.

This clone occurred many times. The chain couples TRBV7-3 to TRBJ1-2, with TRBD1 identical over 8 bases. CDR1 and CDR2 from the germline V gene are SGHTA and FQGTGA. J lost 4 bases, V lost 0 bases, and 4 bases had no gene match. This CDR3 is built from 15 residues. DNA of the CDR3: TGTGCCAGCAGCTTAACCCCGGACAGGGCCTATGGCTACACCTTC. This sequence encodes CASSLTPDRAYGYTF.